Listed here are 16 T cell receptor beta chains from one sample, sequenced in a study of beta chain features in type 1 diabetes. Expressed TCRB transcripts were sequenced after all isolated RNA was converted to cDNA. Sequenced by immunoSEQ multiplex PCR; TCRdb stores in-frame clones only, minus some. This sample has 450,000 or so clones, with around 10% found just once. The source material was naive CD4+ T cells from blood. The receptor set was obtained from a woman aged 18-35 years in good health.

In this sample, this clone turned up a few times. The CDR3: CAWSVGRASYNEQFF. Written as DNA, the CDR3 is TGTGCCTGGAGTGTAGGTCGGGCCTCCTACAATGAGCAGTTCTTC. The chain combines TRBV30 with TRBJ2-1; D not certain. Germline loops: CDR1 GTSNPN, CDR2 SVGIG (reference sequence). V lost 0 bases and J lost 0, with 9 bases in between. The CDR3 spans 15 residues.

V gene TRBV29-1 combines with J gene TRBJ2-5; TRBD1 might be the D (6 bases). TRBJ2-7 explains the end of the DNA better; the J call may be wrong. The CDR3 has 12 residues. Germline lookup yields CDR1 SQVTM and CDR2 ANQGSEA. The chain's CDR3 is CSVEGVSYEQYF. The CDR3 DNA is TGCAGCGTCGAGGGGGTATCCTACGAGCAGTACTTC.

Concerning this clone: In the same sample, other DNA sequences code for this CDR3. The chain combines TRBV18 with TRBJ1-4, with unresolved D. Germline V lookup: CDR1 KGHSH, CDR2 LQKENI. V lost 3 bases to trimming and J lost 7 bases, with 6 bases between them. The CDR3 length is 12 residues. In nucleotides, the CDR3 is TGTGCCAGCTCACCGGGCGTTGAAAAACTGTTTTTT. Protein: CASSPGVEKLFF.

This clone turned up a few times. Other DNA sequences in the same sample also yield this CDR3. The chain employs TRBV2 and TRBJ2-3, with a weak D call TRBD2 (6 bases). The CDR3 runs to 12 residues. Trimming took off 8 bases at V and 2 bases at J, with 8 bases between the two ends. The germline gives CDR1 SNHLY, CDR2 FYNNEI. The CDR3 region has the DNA TGTGCCAGCGGGGACTCCACAGATACGCAGTATTTT. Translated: CASGDSTDTQYF.

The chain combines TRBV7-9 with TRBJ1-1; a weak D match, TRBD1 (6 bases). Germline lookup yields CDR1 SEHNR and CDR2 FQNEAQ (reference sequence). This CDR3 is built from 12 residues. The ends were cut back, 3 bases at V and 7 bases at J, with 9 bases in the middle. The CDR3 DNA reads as TGTGCCAGCAGCTTCCAGGGGCTTGAAGCTTTCTTT. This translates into CASSFQGLEAFF.

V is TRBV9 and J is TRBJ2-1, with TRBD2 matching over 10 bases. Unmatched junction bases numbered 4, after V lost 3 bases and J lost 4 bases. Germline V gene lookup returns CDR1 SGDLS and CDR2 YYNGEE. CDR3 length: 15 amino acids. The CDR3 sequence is CASSESGGVYNEQFF. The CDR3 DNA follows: TGTGCCAGCAGCGAAAGCGGGGGGGTTTACAATGAGCAGTTCTTC.

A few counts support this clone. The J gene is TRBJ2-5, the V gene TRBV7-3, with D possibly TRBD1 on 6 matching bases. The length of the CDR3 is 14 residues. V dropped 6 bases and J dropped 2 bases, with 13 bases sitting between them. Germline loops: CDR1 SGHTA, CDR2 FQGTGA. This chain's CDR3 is CASSRFGQQETQYF. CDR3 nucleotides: TGTGCCAGCAGTAGGTTCGGACAGCAAGAGACCCAGTACTTC.

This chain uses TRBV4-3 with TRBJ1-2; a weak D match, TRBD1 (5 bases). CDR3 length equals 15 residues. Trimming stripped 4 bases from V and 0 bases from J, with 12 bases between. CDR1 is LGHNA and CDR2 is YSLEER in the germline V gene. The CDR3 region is CASSPYRNTNYGYTF. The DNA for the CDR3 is TGCGCCAGCAGCCCGTACAGGAACACTAACTATGGCTACACCTTC.

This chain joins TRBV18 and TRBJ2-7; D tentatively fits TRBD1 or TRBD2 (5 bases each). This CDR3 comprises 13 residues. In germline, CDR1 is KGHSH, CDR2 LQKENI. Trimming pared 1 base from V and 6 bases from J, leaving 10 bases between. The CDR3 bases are TGTGCCAGCTCACCACGTACTGGGGGCGAGCAGTACGTC. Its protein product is CASSPRTGGEQYV.

The CDR3 DNA follows: TGTGCCAGCAGCGCGGGGACTAGCGGATACAATGAGCAGTTCTTC. This codes for CASSAGTSGYNEQFF. J is TRBJ2-1 and V is TRBV7-2; 11 bases map to TRBD2. The V and J ends lost 5 bases and 4 bases, in that order; junction bases with no gene match: 4. CDR3 length equals 15 residues. Germline CDR1 and CDR2: SGHTA and FQGNSA.

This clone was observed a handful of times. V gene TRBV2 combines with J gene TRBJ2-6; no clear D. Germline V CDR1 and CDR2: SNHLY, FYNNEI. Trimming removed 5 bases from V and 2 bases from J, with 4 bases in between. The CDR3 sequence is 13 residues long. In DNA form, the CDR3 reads TGTGCCAGCAGTCAGGCTGGGGCCAACGTCCTGACTTTC. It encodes CASSQAGANVLTF.

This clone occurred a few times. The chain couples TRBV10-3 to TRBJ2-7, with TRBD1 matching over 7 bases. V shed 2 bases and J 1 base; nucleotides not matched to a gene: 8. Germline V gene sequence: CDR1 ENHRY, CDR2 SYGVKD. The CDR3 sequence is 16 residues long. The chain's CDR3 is CAISEGQDKGSYEQYV. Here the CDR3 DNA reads TGTGCCATCAGTGAGGGACAGGATAAAGGGTCCTACGAGCAGTACGTC.

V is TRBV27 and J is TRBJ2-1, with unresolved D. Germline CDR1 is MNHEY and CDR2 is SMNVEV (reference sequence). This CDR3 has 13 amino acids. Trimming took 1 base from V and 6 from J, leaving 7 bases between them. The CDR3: CASSLLVSNEQFF. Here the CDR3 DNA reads TGTGCCAGCAGTTTATTAGTTTCCAATGAGCAGTTCTTC.

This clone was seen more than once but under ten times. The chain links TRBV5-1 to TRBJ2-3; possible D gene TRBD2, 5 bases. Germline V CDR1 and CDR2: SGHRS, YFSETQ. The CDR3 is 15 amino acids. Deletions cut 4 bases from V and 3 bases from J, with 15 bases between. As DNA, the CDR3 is TGCGCCAGCAGCCCCGCCGGGGTAGGTACAGATACGCAGTATTTT. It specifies CASSPAGVGTDTQYF.

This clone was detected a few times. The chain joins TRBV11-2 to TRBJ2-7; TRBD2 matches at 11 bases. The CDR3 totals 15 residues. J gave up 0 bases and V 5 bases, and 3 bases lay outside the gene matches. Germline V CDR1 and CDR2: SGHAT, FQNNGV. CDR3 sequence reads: CASSPGTSGSYEQYF. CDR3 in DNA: TGTGCCAGCAGCCCAGGGACTAGCGGCTCCTACGAGCAGTACTTC. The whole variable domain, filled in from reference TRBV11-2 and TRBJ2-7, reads EAGVAQSPRYKIIEKRQSVAFWCNPISGHATLYWYQQILGQGPKLLIQFQNNGVVDDSQLPKDRFSAERLKGVDSTLKIQPAKLEDSAVYLCASSPGTSGSYEQYFGPGTRLTVT.

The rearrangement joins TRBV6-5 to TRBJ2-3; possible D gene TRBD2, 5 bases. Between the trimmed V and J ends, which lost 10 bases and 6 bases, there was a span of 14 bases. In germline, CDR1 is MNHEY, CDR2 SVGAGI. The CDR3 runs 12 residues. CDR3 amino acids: CAIRGELDTQYF. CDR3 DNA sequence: TGTGCCATCCGGGGAGAACTTGATACGCAGTATTTT.